Shown below are 10 T cell receptor beta chains from a single sample sequenced in a study of identical twins. TCRdb reprocessed the 5' RACE reads via MiXCR and lists one record per CDR3 protein. In the table there are some 1,700,000 distinct CDR3 sequences, less than 35% of which are singletons. What was sequenced was cord blood. The origin of the receptors is a newborn girl in good health.

This clonotype was picked up a small number of times. The chain links TRBV27 to TRBJ2-3; no definite D call. Germline V lookup: CDR1 MNHEY, CDR2 SMNVEV (reference sequence). This CDR3 is 14 amino acids long. V gave up 2 bases and J gave up 2 bases, with 8 bases separating them. This CDR3 is CASSLRAPTDTQYF. The CDR3 nucleotides are TGTGCCAGCAGTTTAAGGGCCCCCACAGATACGCAGTATTTT.

This clonotype was seen only a few times. This chain connects TRBV5-1 to TRBJ1-2, with 11 bases identical to TRBD1. Germline trimming cut 4 bases from V and 7 bases from J; bases unmatched to any gene: 9. Germline values: CDR1 SGHRS, CDR2 YFSETQ. CDR3 length: 15 amino acids. The CDR3 loop is CASSPGQGAPLGYTF. CDR3 sequence (DNA): TGCGCCAGCAGCCCAGGACAGGGGGCGCCTCTTGGCTACACCTTC.

Only one count was recorded for this clonotype. This sequence joins TRBV11-2 and TRBJ1-1; no firm D call. V dropped 3 bases and J dropped 3 bases, with 17 bases sitting between them. CDR3 length: 16 amino acids. Germline V lookup: CDR1 SGHAT, CDR2 FQNNGV. The CDR3 DNA sequence: TGTGCCAGCAGCTTGCCAGCTCAGGCTTGGTACACTGAAGCTTTCTTT. As protein: CASSLPAQAWYTEAFF.

The chain links TRBV20-1 to TRBJ1-1, with 10 bases that match TRBD1. Germline V gives CDR1 DFQATT, CDR2 SNEGSKA (reference sequence). This CDR3 contains 12 residues. For the CDR3, the DNA is TGCACGGGACAGGGGCTCGACACTGAAGCTTTCTTT. Translation gives CTGQGLDTEAFF.

The table lists this clonotype with a few counts. The chain links TRBV5-1 to TRBJ2-3; D unclear. With 6 bases removed from V and 2 bases from J, the gap between germline ends came to 16 bases. CDR1 and CDR2 from the germline V gene are SGHRS and YFSETQ. CDR3 size: 15 residues. The CDR3 loop reads CASTTGQALTDTQYF. The CDR3 DNA reads as TGCGCCAGCACCACTGGGCAGGCCCTCACAGATACGCAGTATTTT.

The CDR3 region has the DNA TGTGCCAGCAGCGTAAGCCCTAGCGGGTTCTCATGGGAGCAGTACTTC. Translated, it gives CASSVSPSGFSWEQYF. This chain uses TRBV9 with TRBJ2-7, with TRBD2 matching over 8 bases. Germline V gene data show CDR1 as SGDLS and CDR2 as YYNGEE. This CDR3 comprises 16 residues. The ends lost 1 base at V and 7 bases at J; junction bases unmatched: 13.

V gene TRBV20-1 combines with J gene TRBJ2-7; TRBD2 is a possible D gene (6 bases). Germline V gene sequence: CDR1 DFQATT, CDR2 SNEGSKA (reference sequence). Trimming removed 0 bases at V and 6 bases at J, with 9 bases between. CDR3 length: 12 residues. The CDR3 region has the DNA TGCAGTGCTAGAGATCGGGACTCCGAGCAGTACTTC. It translates to CSARDRDSEQYF.

This clonotype has a handful of counts. The rearrangement joins TRBV2 to TRBJ2-5, with no clear D. The CDR3 is 14 amino acids. Trimming pared 10 bases from V and 2 bases from J, leaving 17 bases between. Germline values: CDR1 SNHLY, CDR2 FYNNEI. The CDR3 spells CATSPVPGQETQYF. CDR3 DNA sequence: TGTGCCACCAGCCCAGTCCCAGGACAAGAGACCCAGTACTTC. The variable domain in full, with the rest retrieved from reference TRBV2 and TRBJ2-5, is EPEVTQTPSHQVTQMGQEVILRCVPISNHLYFYWYRQILGQKVEFLVSFYNNEISEKSEIFDDQFSVERPDGSNFTLKIRSTKLEDSAMYFCATSPVPGQETQYFGPGTRLLVL.

In this sample, this clonotype turned up a few times. The chain is built from TRBV7-2 and TRBJ2-1; D is uncertain. This CDR3 has 14 residues. V was cut by 5 bases and J by 4 bases, with 12 bases left in between. Germline CDR1 SGHTA, CDR2 FQGNSA. The CDR3 here is CASSPVGLYNEQFF. CDR3 coding DNA: TGTGCCAGCAGCCCCGTGGGTCTTTACAATGAGCAGTTCTTC.

This clonotype was observed a few times. V is TRBV25-1 and J is TRBJ2-1; 8 bases map to TRBD1. The CDR3 is 16 residues long. Per germline, CDR1 MGHDK and CDR2 SYGVNS. The trim removed 3 bases at V and 1 base at J, leaving 5 bases unmatched. DNA of the CDR3: TGTGCCAGCAGTGACTACCGGGACAGGTCCTACAATGAGCAGTTCTTC. Translation gives CASSDYRDRSYNEQFF.